Here is one TCR beta chain with its context. This sample was taken from a study of shared clonotypes between healthy human individuals. Study-wide context: CD8 memory received one plate per donor, CD8 naive two, CD4 memory three and CD4 naive three.

Repertoires were generated with immunoSEQ multiplex PCR, while TCRdb's copy carries only in-frame clones and drops some. The sample shows under 2,500,000 clones, approximately 94% of them seen only once. The V and J ends lost 1 base and 2 bases respectively, with 9 bases between them. The V gene's germline CDR1 is KGHSH and CDR2 LQKENI. The CDR3 is made up of 14 amino acids. This rearrangement joins TRBV18 to TRBJ2-7; D not certain. Sequences were obtained from naive CD4+ T cells sorted from blood. Stated subset: CD45RA+ positively selected. The TCR was taken from a man younger than 35 in good health. The CDR3 loop reads CASSPLARTYEQYF. The CDR3 region has the DNA TGTGCCAGCTCACCACTGGCCAGAACCTACGAGCAGTACTTC.